A selection of T cell receptor beta chains follows, all from one sample in a study of T cells in Graves' hyperthyroidism and ophthalmopathy. TCRdb fed the multiplex PCR reads into MiXCR, producing one record per CDR3 protein. The table records 600,000 to 850,000 distinct CDR3 sequences, over 15% of them present only once. Sequencing used blood. The receptor set was obtained from a woman aged 50 to 60 with Graves' hyperthyroidism that later progressed to Graves' ophthalmopathy. Each CDR3 is given with its conserved first and last residue. A D gene is named only where the DNA matches it firmly. Some rows have no size entry. The others give once, few or many, or a class for an expanded clone.

D: .
size: few
V: TRBV13
J: TRBJ1-1
DNA: TGTGCCAGCAGCTTACTCGGGGGGGGAGCTTTCTTT
CDR3: CASSLLGGGAFF

D: .
size: once
V: TRBV27
J: TRBJ2-3
DNA: TGTGCCAGCAGTTTAGTGGGTTCCCCAGATACGCAGTATTTT
CDR3: CASSLVGSPDTQYF

D: TRBD2
size: many
V: TRBV5-1
J: TRBJ2-3
DNA: TGCGCCAGCAGCTCCGGGAGGGGAACTCTATCCGGGACAGATACGCAGTATTTT
CDR3: CASSSGRGTLSGTDTQYF

D: TRBD1
size: .
V: TRBV2
J: TRBJ2-7
DNA: TGTGCCATCCTTGGACAGGGGGCCTCCTACGAGCAGTACTTC
CDR3: CAILGQGASYEQYF

D: .
size: .
V: TRBV9
J: TRBJ1-3
DNA: TGTGCCAGCAGCGTAGAATTGGTGGCTGGAAACACCATATATTTT
CDR3: CASSVELVAGNTIYF

D: .
size: many
V: TRBV2
J: TRBJ1-5
DNA: TGTGCCAGCAGTGCACTACAGGGACTGCGAGGGCAGCCCCAGCATTTT
CDR3: CASSALQGLRGQPQHF

D: .
size: few
V: TRBV6-1
J: TRBJ1-1
DNA: TGTGCCAGCCAAACAGGGAAGTTGGCTTTCTTT
CDR3: CASQTGKLAFF

D: TRBD1
size: few
V: TRBV6-5
J: TRBJ1-4
DNA: TGTGCCAGCAGTTACGGTCGCGGACAGGGTGAAAAACTGTTTTTT
CDR3: CASSYGRGQGEKLFF

D: TRBD2
size: few
V: TRBV10-2
J: TRBJ2-7
DNA: TGCGCCAGCAGTGACATAGCGGGGGGATCTTACGAGCAGTACTTC
CDR3: CASSDIAGGSYEQYF

D: .
size: few
V: TRBV20-1
J: TRBJ2-7
DNA: TGCAGTGTTCCGAGGGGGGGGCCCTCCTACGAGCAGTACTTC
CDR3: CSVPRGGPSYEQYF

D: .
size: .
V: TRBV3-1
J: TRBJ1-1
DNA: TGTGCCATCATCTTCGGGACCCAGGAGACTGAAGCTTTCTTT
CDR3: CAIIFGTQETEAFF

D: .
size: .
V: TRBV12-3/TRBV12-4
J: TRBJ1-6
DNA: TGTGCCAGCAGTCCCCCTCATAATTCACCCCTCCACTTT
CDR3: CASSPPHNSPLHF

D: .
size: .
V: TRBV10-3
J: TRBJ1-6
DNA: TGTGCCATCAGTGAAGCGGGGGGAGCGGTATTCTATAATTCACCCCTCCACTTT
CDR3: CAISEAGGAVFYNSPLHF

D: .
size: .
V: TRBV29-1
J: TRBJ1-5
DNA: TGCAGCGTTGCTAATAGCAATCAGCCCCAGCATTTT
CDR3: CSVANSNQPQHF

D: .
size: few
V: TRBV3-1
J: TRBJ1-2
DNA: TGTGCCAGCAGTTCCCTTTGGGCAGGGGAGAACTATGGCTACACCTTC
CDR3: CASSSLWAGENYGYTF

D: .
size: many
V: TRBV24-1
J: TRBJ1-1
DNA: TGTGCCACCAGTGATTTCCTGAACACTGAAGCTTTCTTT
CDR3: CATSDFLNTEAFF

D: .
size: many
V: TRBV3-1
J: TRBJ2-1
DNA: TGTGCCAGCAGCCAAGAAGGGGATGAGCAGTTCTTC
CDR3: CASSQEGDEQFF

D: .
size: few
V: TRBV20-1
J: TRBJ2-1
DNA: TGCAGTGCCGAGATCGAGCCTACCTACAATGAGCAGTTCTTC
CDR3: CSAEIEPTYNEQFF

D: .
size: .
V: TRBV9
J: TRBJ1-2
DNA: TGTGCCAGCAGTCCCAACAGTCGTGGCTACACCTTC
CDR3: CASSPNSRGYTF

D: TRBD2
size: .
V: TRBV9
J: TRBJ2-2
DNA: TGTGCCAGCAGCGTACCGCGGGGGGGCGACACCGGGGAGCTGTTTTTT
CDR3: CASSVPRGGDTGELFF

D: .
size: few
V: TRBV24-1
J: TRBJ2-2
DNA: TGTGCCACCAGTGATTTGACGGCGAACACCGGGGAGCTGTTTTTT
CDR3: CATSDLTANTGELFF

D: .
size: .
V: TRBV19
J: TRBJ2-1
DNA: TGTGCCAGTAGTATAACTTCGCGGGGACAGCAACACAATGAGCAGTTCTTC
CDR3: CASSITSRGQQHNEQFF

D: .
size: many
V: TRBV20-1
J: TRBJ2-5
DNA: TGCAGTGCTAGTTACAGGGACGAGACCCAGTACTTC
CDR3: CSASYRDETQYF

D: .
size: few
V: TRBV19
J: TRBJ1-6
DNA: TGTGCCAGTAGTCTCAGGGAGGTCGGTTCACCCCTCCACTTT
CDR3: CASSLREVGSPLHF

D: .
size: few
V: TRBV2
J: TRBJ1-5
DNA: TGTGCCAGCAGCCGGGACCCAACCCGGGGGCCCCAGCATTTT
CDR3: CASSRDPTRGPQHF

D: .
size: .
V: TRBV9
J: TRBJ2-3
DNA: TGTGCCAGCAGCGTAGAACAGACAGATACGCAGTATTTT
CDR3: CASSVEQTDTQYF

D: .
size: .
V: TRBV6-1
J: TRBJ1-1
DNA: TGTGCCAGCAGTGAAGTTGGCGGGTCGAGCACTGAAGCTTTCTTT
CDR3: CASSEVGGSSTEAFF

D: .
size: .
V: TRBV4-1
J: TRBJ2-3
DNA: TGCGCCAGCAGCCAAAGGACTTCTCCAAGCACAGATACGCAGTATTTT
CDR3: CASSQRTSPSTDTQYF